This T cell receptor (beta chain) emerged from a study of CD8 T cells in Susac syndrome. CDR1 is MNHEY and CDR2 is SMNVEV in the germline V gene (reference sequence). Trimming took 6 bases from V and 4 from J, leaving 16 bases between them. CDR3 length equals 15 residues. TCR beta sequences were obtained from blood CD8+ and CD4+ T cells. The RNA, 0.5 to 1 ug, was put through reverse transcription using random hexamers. The method of amplification for TCR beta CDR3 was immunoSEQ multiplex PCR, covering 54 Vbeta and 13 Jbeta. TCRdb reprocessed the immunoSEQ multiplex PCR reads with MiXCR, giving one entry per CDR3 protein. The sample lists some 260,000 distinct CDR3 sequences; about 85% were seen once.

V and J are TRBV27 and TRBJ2-1, with D maybe TRBD2 (6 bases). The TCR was taken from a human donor with multiple sclerosis. The sequenced sample consisted of CD8+ T cells from PBMCs. The CDR3 sequence is CASRVGRRGYNEQFF. The CDR3 nucleotides are TGTGCCAGCAGGGTCGGGAGAAGGGGATACAATGAGCAGTTCTTC.